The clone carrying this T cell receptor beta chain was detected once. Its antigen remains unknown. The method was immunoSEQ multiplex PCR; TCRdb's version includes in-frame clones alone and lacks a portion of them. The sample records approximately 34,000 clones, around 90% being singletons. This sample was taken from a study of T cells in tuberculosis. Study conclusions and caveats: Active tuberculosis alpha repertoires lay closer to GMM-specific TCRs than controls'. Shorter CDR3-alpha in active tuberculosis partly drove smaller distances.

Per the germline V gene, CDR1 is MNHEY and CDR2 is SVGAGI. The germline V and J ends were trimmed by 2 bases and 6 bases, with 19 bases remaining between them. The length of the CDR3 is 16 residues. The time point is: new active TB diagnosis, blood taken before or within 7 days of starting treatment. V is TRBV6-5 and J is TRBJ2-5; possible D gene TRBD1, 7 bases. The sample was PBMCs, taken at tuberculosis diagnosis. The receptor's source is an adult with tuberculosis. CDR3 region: CASSYRGATGPQTQYF. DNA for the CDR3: TGTGCCAGCAGTTACAGGGGGGCGACAGGGCCCCAGACCCAGTACTTC.